Below, 32 T cell receptor beta chains from the same sample are listed, as sequenced in a study of patients and donors after allogeneic stem cell transplantation (dated by TCRdb to the early 2020s). The library was produced with RT-PCR. The sequencing machine was a NextSeq 550. TCRdb ran its own pipeline on the public reads, namely fastp trimming at Q25 and MiXCR clone calling, and kept in-frame beta chains. Each entry is one CDR3 protein sequence, shown with its most common DNA and genes. This sample lists approximately 220,000 distinct CDR3 sequences; around 40% were detected once. Around a tenth of the sample comes from the top ten. The sequenced material came from blood, either unsorted or a sorted T cell fraction (not recorded which). These TCRs come from a human donor who was either an allogeneic HSCT recipient or a stem cell or donor lymphocyte infusion donor (not recorded which). It is not recorded whose cells these are; they may come from a transplant donor.

The chain uses TRBV12-3 or TRBV12-4 and TRBJ2-5, with 11 bases aligning to TRBD1. The CDR3 is 15 residues long. V gave up 5 bases and J gave up 2 bases; unmatched junction bases: 4. This chain's CDR3 is CASSRGQGGQETQYF. The CDR3 region has the DNA TGTGCCAGCAGTCGGGGACAGGGGGGACAAGAGACCCAGTACTTC.

The chain is built from TRBV9 and TRBJ1-6; 7 bases agree with TRBD1. V was pared by 3 bases and J by 7 bases, with 10 bases of the junction left unmatched. CDR1 SGDLS and CDR2 YYNGEE come from the germline V gene. The CDR3 spans 16 residues. CDR3 in DNA: TGTGCCAGCAGCGCAACCCCGAGGGGGCTCAATTCACCCCTCCACTTT. Translating it yields CASSATPRGLNSPLHF.

J is TRBJ1-2 and V is TRBV18; D possibly corresponds to TRBD1 (5 bases). This CDR3 comprises 13 residues. V gave up 1 base and J gave up 8 bases, with 11 bases separating them. Germline CDR1 and CDR2: KGHSH and LQKENI. The CDR3 loop is CASSPQGFNGYTF. CDR3 DNA sequence: TGTGCCAGCTCACCACAGGGGTTCAACGGCTACACCTTC.

A note on this clonotype: A clone one base away is much larger, so this may be a read error. V usage is TRBV20-1 and J usage is TRBJ1-1; D is perhaps TRBD1 (5 bases). Germline loops: CDR1 DFQATT, CDR2 SNEGSKA (reference sequence). The CDR3 is made up of 12 amino acids. Deletions cut 4 bases from V and 1 base from J, with 7 bases between. The CDR3: CSATRGNTEAFF. CDR3 bases: TGCAGTGCTACAAGGGGGAACACTGAAGCTTTCTTT.

The J gene is TRBJ2-5, the V gene TRBV27; 12 nucleotides agree with TRBD1. Germline CDR1 MNHEY, CDR2 SMNVEV (reference sequence). CDR3 length: 16 amino acids. The V gene end was trimmed by 6 bases and the J gene end by 5 bases; junction bases not matched to a gene: 10. CDR3 DNA: TGTGCCAGCAGCCTCCAGGGGACAGGGGGCTGGGAGACCCAGTACTTC. This sequence encodes CASSLQGTGGWETQYF.

The chain uses TRBV5-5 and TRBJ2-7; tentatively, D is TRBD1 or TRBD2 (5 bases each). This CDR3 spans 16 amino acids. Between the trimmed V and J ends, which lost 2 bases and 0 bases, there was a span of 15 bases. Looked up from germline, CDR1 is SGHKS and CDR2 is YYEKEE (reference sequence). Here the CDR3 DNA reads TGTGCCAGCAGCTTACAGGCGGGCTCTAGCTCCTACGAGCAGTACTTC. Residues: CASSLQAGSSSYEQYF.

The chain employs TRBV12-3 or TRBV12-4 and TRBJ1-1; a weak D match, TRBD1 (5 bases). Trimming took off 0 bases at V and 5 bases at J, with 10 bases between the two ends. This CDR3 has 14 amino acids. The CDR3 DNA is TGTGCCAGCAGTTTAGCGGAGGGGAGGACTGAAGCTTTCTTT. Translation: CASSLAEGRTEAFF.

This rearrangement joins TRBV6-5 to TRBJ2-7; weak D call: TRBD1 (5 bases). Germline loops: CDR1 MNHEY, CDR2 SVGAGI. The V and J ends lost 2 bases and 2 bases respectively, with 13 bases between them. There are 15 residues in the CDR3. For the CDR3, the DNA is TGTGCCAGCAGTTACGGGCAGGGTGTCACCTACGAGCAGTACTTC. It encodes CASSYGQGVTYEQYF.

The rearrangement links TRBV28 to TRBJ2-5, with D perhaps being TRBD1 or TRBD2 (5 bases each). The CDR3 contains 14 residues. The germline V gene encodes CDR1 MDHEN and CDR2 SYDVKM. The V and J ends lost 6 bases and 2 bases respectively, with 13 bases between them. The CDR3 spells CASRHPGPQETQYF. The CDR3 region has the DNA TGTGCCAGCAGACACCCGGGGCCTCAAGAGACCCAGTACTTC.

The rearrangement joins TRBV7-6 to TRBJ2-2; 10 nucleotides line up with TRBD1. Germline V gene sequence: CDR1 SGHVS, CDR2 FNYEAQ. The J segment lost 4 bases and the V segment lost 6 bases, leaving 11 bases of the junction unmatched. The CDR3 extends over 17 amino acids. Here the CDR3 reads CASRPFPGTGATGELFF. DNA for the CDR3: TGTGCCAGCAGACCTTTTCCCGGGACAGGGGCCACCGGGGAGCTGTTTTTT.

The genes are TRBV12-3 or TRBV12-4 and TRBJ2-1, with 11 nucleotides matching TRBD2. V trimming: 10 bases; J trimming: 9 bases; junction bases outside the gene matches: 11. CDR3 length: 14 residues. CDR3 DNA sequence: TGTGCCACCTCTGTAGCGGGGGGGCCTGGTGAGCAGTTCTTC. Translating it yields CATSVAGGPGEQFF.

This chain joins TRBV10-3 and TRBJ2-7, with TRBD1 matching over 9 bases. The germline gives CDR1 ENHRY, CDR2 SYGVKD. This CDR3 contains 14 residues. The J segment lost 0 bases and the V segment lost 4 bases, leaving 1 base of the junction unmatched. Here the CDR3 reads CAISADRGSYEQYF. The CDR3 bases are TGTGCCATCAGTGCGGACAGGGGCTCCTACGAGCAGTACTTC.

This clonotype was seen more than once but under ten times. The gene calls are TRBV4-3 and TRBJ1-2; D ambiguous. Germline values: CDR1 LGHNA, CDR2 YSLEER. The V and J ends lost 0 bases and 2 bases respectively, with 13 bases between them. This CDR3 is 16 amino acids long. CDR3 bases: TGCGCCAGCAGCCAAGATGGGCTGAGGTCCAACTATGGCTACACCTTC. Residues: CASSQDGLRSNYGYTF.

A word on this clonotype: One junction end disagrees with the germline gene, perhaps due to a read error. The chain couples TRBV15 to TRBJ1-5; no reliable D call. Per germline, CDR1 LNHNV and CDR2 YYDKDF (reference sequence). The CDR3 length is 12 residues. The CDR3 reads CATSSGPQPQHF. The CDR3 nucleotides are TGCGCCACCAGCAGTGGGCCTCAGCCCCAGCATTTT.

The chain uses TRBV27 and TRBJ2-2; D is uncertain. V lost 3 bases to trimming and J lost 5 bases, with 7 bases between them. Looked up from germline, CDR1 is MNHEY and CDR2 is SMNVEV (reference sequence). The CDR3 is made up of 13 amino acids. The CDR3 DNA follows: TGTGCCAGCAGTTTCGGCCCGACCGGGGAGCTGTTTTTT. It encodes CASSFGPTGELFF.

This clonotype was counted only a few times. The rearrangement uses TRBV7-3 and TRBJ2-3, with TRBD2 identical over 10 bases. Unmatched junction bases numbered 10, after V lost 0 bases and J lost 4 bases. The germline V gene encodes CDR1 SGHTA and CDR2 FQGTGA. The CDR3 consists of 18 residues. The DNA for the CDR3 is TGTGCCAGCAGCTTAACGCCCAGCGGGGGGGCCAGTGCAGATACGCAGTATTTT. Protein product: CASSLTPSGGASADTQYF.

This chain uses TRBV12-3 or TRBV12-4 with TRBJ2-3; no clear D gene. This CDR3 contains 13 residues. The V end was cut by 1 base, the J end by 5 bases, with 7 bases between. The CDR3 region is CASSLGGQDTQYF. The CDR3 DNA is TGTGCCAGCAGTTTAGGAGGCCAAGATACGCAGTATTTT.

The genes are TRBV7-8 and TRBJ1-1; no definite D call. CDR1 and CDR2 from the germline V gene are SGHVS and FQNEAQ. V lost 5 bases, J lost 6 bases, and 16 bases lay in between. This CDR3 region has 14 residues. The CDR3 sequence: CASSTSPGPPEAFF. The CDR3 nucleotides are TGTGCCAGCAGCACGTCTCCGGGTCCCCCTGAAGCTTTCTTT.

The chain has TRBV18 and TRBJ2-7; tentatively, D is TRBD1 or TRBD2 (5 bases each). Looked up from germline, CDR1 is KGHSH and CDR2 is LQKENI. V shed 1 base and J shed 2 bases, with 12 bases lying between them. The CDR3 contains 15 residues. The CDR3 region has the DNA TGTGCCAGCTCACCACATGTAGGGGAGACCTACGAGCAGTACTTC. This translates into CASSPHVGETYEQYF.

This clonotype was seen more than once but under ten times. The chain is built from TRBV27 and TRBJ1-2; no reliable D call. Germline V gene lookup returns CDR1 MNHEY and CDR2 SMNVEV (reference sequence). The CDR3 sequence is 14 residues long. V was shortened by 2 bases and J by 0 bases, with 7 bases between the two germline ends. The chain's CDR3 is CASSLRMANYGYTF. CDR3 coding DNA: TGTGCCAGCAGTTTAAGAATGGCTAACTATGGCTACACCTTC.

The V gene is TRBV10-3, the J gene TRBJ1-2; D is unresolved. There are 13 residues in the CDR3. Trimming removed 4 bases at V and 4 bases at J, with 10 bases between. Looked up from germline, CDR1 is ENHRY and CDR2 is SYGVKD. The CDR3 spells CAISGTEAYGYTF. The DNA of the CDR3 is TGTGCCATCAGTGGGACGGAGGCCTATGGCTACACCTTC.

The chain carries TRBV11-2 and TRBJ2-1, with D possibly matching TRBD1 (6 bases). Germline loops: CDR1 SGHAT, CDR2 FQNNGV. The CDR3 runs 16 residues. Between the trimmed V and J ends, which lost 1 base and 5 bases, there was a span of 15 bases. The CDR3 region has the DNA TGTGCCAGCAGCTTAGTGCCCCCGACAGGTGACAATGAGCAGTTCTTC. Amino acid sequence: CASSLVPPTGDNEQFF.

This clonotype was observed a few times. This chain joins TRBV12-3 or TRBV12-4 and TRBJ1-6; D gene uncertain. V gave up 6 bases and J gave up 8 bases, with 8 bases separating them. CDR3 length: 12 residues. The CDR3 protein is CASRVFDSPLHF. The CDR3, as DNA: TGTGCCAGCAGGGTTTTCGATTCACCCCTCCACTTT.

This clonotype showed up just a few times. The chain uses TRBV9 and TRBJ2-3; D gene uncertain. Trimming stripped 4 bases from V and 4 bases from J, with 10 bases between. CDR1 is SGDLS and CDR2 is YYNGEE in the germline V gene. The length of the CDR3 is 13 residues. In nucleotides, the CDR3 is TGTGCCAGCAGCTTCTCGCACGCAGATACGCAGTATTTT. This sequence encodes CASSFSHADTQYF.

This sequence joins TRBV20-1 and TRBJ2-7, with TRBD1 identical over 9 bases. The CDR3 has 15 residues. V lost 4 bases to trimming and J lost 3 bases; unmatched junction nucleotides: 10. Germline CDR1 and CDR2: DFQATT and SNEGSKA (reference sequence). Here the CDR3 reads CSATSGQGKSYEQYF. The CDR3 DNA is TGCAGTGCTACCTCGGGACAGGGAAAGAGCTACGAGCAGTACTTC.

The V and J genes are TRBV28 and TRBJ1-5, with 7 bases lining up with TRBD1. Germline assignment: CDR1 MDHEN and CDR2 SYDVKM. Trimming cost V 6 bases and J 0 bases; bases outside gene matches: 8. The CDR3 extends over 16 amino acids. The CDR3, as DNA: TGTGCCAGCAGACAATGGACAGGAGGTAGCAATCAGCCCCAGCATTTT. This translates into CASRQWTGGSNQPQHF.

This clonotype was recorded only once. The CDR3 nucleotides are TGTGCCAGCAGTCAAGAACAGGGGATCCAAGAGACCCAGTACTTC. This translates into CASSQEQGIQETQYF. J is TRBJ2-5 and V is TRBV27; 7 bases match TRBD1. The V segment lost 5 bases and the J segment 1 base; nucleotides outside the gene matches: 7. The CDR3 consists of 15 residues. The germline CDR1 and CDR2 sequences are MNHEY and SMNVEV (reference sequence).

This rearrangement joins TRBV6-6 to TRBJ1-2, with a weak D call TRBD1 (5 bases). The germline CDR1 and CDR2 sequences are MNHNY and SVGAGI (reference sequence). This CDR3 is built from 14 residues. Trimming removed 5 bases from V and 5 bases from J, with 15 bases in between. The CDR3 here is CASSPAGGEYGYTF. Here the CDR3 DNA reads TGTGCCAGCAGTCCTGCGGGGGGGGAGTATGGCTACACCTTC.

This clonotype was recorded only once. The V gene is TRBV7-9, the J gene TRBJ1-1; D is uncertain. This CDR3 is 14 amino acids long. Germline CDR1 is SEHNR and CDR2 is FQNEAQ (reference sequence). V gave up 0 bases and J gave up 2 bases, with 7 bases separating them. Here the CDR3 reads CASSLAFFNTEAFF. In DNA form, the CDR3 reads TGTGCCAGCAGCTTAGCGTTTTTCAACACTGAAGCTTTCTTT. The full variable domain, rest sourced from reference TRBV7-9 and TRBJ1-1, is DTGVSQNPRHKITKRGQNVTFRCDPISEHNRLYWYRQTLGQGPEFLTYFQNEAQLEKSRLLSDRFSAERPKGSFSTLEIQRTEQGDSAMYLCASSLAFFNTEAFFGQGTRLTVV.

The V gene is TRBV25-1, the J gene TRBJ2-3; possibly TRBD1 or TRBD2 for D (5 bases each). The CDR3 contains 13 residues. Germline CDR1 MGHDK, CDR2 SYGVNS. V was trimmed by 8 bases and J by 2 bases, leaving 11 bases between them. CDR3 in DNA: TGTGCCAGCGAGGGGAAAAACACAGATACGCAGTATTTT. This codes for CASEGKNTDTQYF.

As DNA, the CDR3 is TGCGCCAGCAGCCAAGGACAGTTATATGGCTACACCTTC. Residues: CASSQGQLYGYTF. The genes are TRBV4-1 and TRBJ1-2, with D tentatively TRBD1 (5 bases). The CDR3 is 13 amino acids. V lost 1 base, J lost 5 bases, and 8 bases lay in between. Germline values: CDR1 MGHRA, CDR2 YSYEKL.

The chain combines TRBV5-1 with TRBJ2-1; 7 nucleotides match TRBD1. V trimming: 1 base; J trimming: 7 bases; junction bases outside the gene matches: 8. CDR3 size: 15 residues. CDR1 is SGHRS and CDR2 is YFSETQ in the germline V gene. The CDR3 loop is CASSLRQGWGNEQFF. DNA of the CDR3: TGCGCCAGCAGCTTGCGACAGGGTTGGGGTAATGAGCAGTTCTTC.